One and the same sample provided the 20 T cell receptor beta chains below, sequenced in a study of shared clonotypes between healthy human individuals. Repertoires were generated with immunoSEQ multiplex PCR, while TCRdb's copy carries only in-frame clones and drops some. The sample consists of 550,000 to 600,000 clones, around 80% of them appearing once. Sequencing was performed on PBMCs. Receptors originate from a middle-aged woman in good health. Some clones in this sample may be carry-over from other donors' samples.

This clone was detected ten times or more. Within the sample, other DNA sequences also encode this same CDR3. The chain uses TRBV28 and TRBJ2-3, with D possibly TRBD2 on 6 matching bases. CDR3 length: 15 residues. Germline values: CDR1 MDHEN, CDR2 SYDVKM. Trimming took 1 base from V and 0 from J, leaving 8 bases between them. CDR3 in DNA: TGTGCCAGCAGTTTATCGGGACTGAGCACAGATACGCAGTATTTT. It specifies CASSLSGLSTDTQYF. Full variable domain (missing parts from reference TRBV28 and TRBJ2-3): DVKVTQSSRYLVKRTGEKVFLECVQDMDHENMFWYRQDPGLGLRLIYFSYDVKMKEKGDIPEGYSVSREKKERFSLILESASTNQTSMYLCASSLSGLSTDTQYFGPGTRLTVL.

The sample holds one count of this clone. The gene calls are TRBV6-1 and TRBJ1-2; D ambiguous. Germline V lookup: CDR1 MNHNS, CDR2 SASEGT. The germline V and J ends were trimmed by 2 bases and 0 bases, with 7 bases remaining between them. CDR3 length: 14 residues. The CDR3 sequence is CASSESGANYGYTF. The CDR3 nucleotides read TGTGCCAGCAGTGAATCTGGAGCTAACTATGGCTACACCTTC.

Concerning this clone itself: A far larger clone is just one base off, so this is likely a read error. The rearrangement joins TRBV30 to TRBJ1-2, with 8 bases aligning to TRBD1. There are 13 residues in the CDR3. Germline loops: CDR1 GTSNPN, CDR2 SVGIG (reference sequence). V lost 0 bases to trimming and J lost 8 bases; unmatched junction nucleotides: 5. Here the CDR3 reads CAWSVDRVKGYTF. DNA for the CDR3: TGTGCCTGGAGTGTGGACAGGGTAAAAGGCTACACCTTC.

The chain couples TRBV19 to TRBJ2-7; possibly TRBD1 or TRBD2 for D (5 bases each). From germline, CDR1 is LNHDA and CDR2 SQIVND (reference sequence). The ends were cut back, 5 bases at V and 0 bases at J, with 11 bases in the middle. The CDR3 has 14 residues. CDR3 coding DNA: TGTGCCAGTAGTGGGGACGGTTACTCCTACGAGCAGTACTTC. It translates to CASSGDGYSYEQYF.

The CDR3 sequence: CAVRDREGGPQHF. The CDR3 DNA follows: TGTGCCGTCCGGGACAGGGAAGGAGGGCCCCAGCATTTT. V usage is TRBV5-4 and J usage is TRBJ1-5; the match to TRBD1 covers 9 bases. CDR1 SGHNT and CDR2 YYREEE come from the germline V gene (reference sequence). After removal of 10 bases from V and 9 bases from J, the junction contained 11 bases not matched to a gene. The CDR3 covers 13 residues.

The rearrangement links TRBV15 to TRBJ2-5; 8 bases map to TRBD2. After removal of 4 bases from V and 1 base from J, the junction contained 14 bases not matched to a gene. The CDR3 has 18 amino acids. In germline, CDR1 is LNHNV, CDR2 YYDKDF (reference sequence). CDR3 sequence: CATSISTQRETPQETQYF. The CDR3 nucleotides read TGTGCCACCAGCATTTCTACTCAGCGGGAGACGCCCCAAGAGACCCAGTACTTC.

V usage is TRBV6-8 and J usage is TRBJ1-2, with D possibly being TRBD1 (5 bases). Per germline, CDR1 MNHGY and CDR2 SAAAGT. V was clipped by 8 bases and J by 4 bases, with 17 bases between them. The CDR3 loop spans 14 amino acids. CDR3 bases: TGTGCCAGCCCGGGCGGGGCAGCGTTCTATGGCTACACCTTC. Its translation: CASPGGAAFYGYTF.

This chain connects TRBV5-1 to TRBJ2-1, with a possible D match to TRBD1 (7 bases). The CDR3 consists of 16 residues. V was clipped by 4 bases and J by 7 bases, with 21 bases between them. Germline assignment: CDR1 SGHRS and CDR2 YFSETQ. The CDR3 bases are TGCGCCAGCAGCCACCAAACAGGGCCAGGGGGGAATGAGCAGTTCTTC. Its protein product is CASSHQTGPGGNEQFF.

The chain combines TRBV7-2 with TRBJ2-7; 11 nucleotides match TRBD2. The germline CDR1 and CDR2 sequences are SGHTA and FQGNSA. This CDR3 spans 15 amino acids. Trimming at V came to 0 bases and at J to 4 bases, leaving 2 bases not matched to a gene. The chain's CDR3 is CASSLAGTSGYEQYF. The CDR3 bases are TGTGCCAGCAGCTTAGCGGGGACTAGCGGTTACGAGCAGTACTTC.

The V and J genes are TRBV28 and TRBJ2-5, with TRBD2 matching over 8 bases. V was clipped by 3 bases and J by 5 bases; unmatched bases: 5. This CDR3 contains 14 residues. CDR1 is MDHEN and CDR2 is SYDVKM in the germline V gene. The CDR3 DNA reads as TGTGCCAGCAGTTTGCGGGGGGCCCGGGAGACCCAGTACTTC. Its protein is CASSLRGARETQYF.

The V gene is TRBV29-1, the J gene TRBJ2-5; D call uncertain. V was shortened by 5 bases and J by 5 bases, with 9 bases between the two germline ends. From germline, CDR1 is SQVTM and CDR2 ANQGSEA. The CDR3 runs 11 residues. CDR3 in amino acids: CSVQSPETQYF. The CDR3 DNA reads as TGCAGCGTTCAATCTCCGGAGACCCAGTACTTC. Drawing the rest from reference TRBV29-1 and TRBJ2-5, the complete variable domain is SAVISQKPSRDICQRGTSLTIQCQVDSQVTMMFWYRQQPGQSLTLIATANQGSEATYESGFVIDKFPISRPNLTFSTLTVSNMSPEDSSIYLCSVQSPETQYFGPGTRLLVL.

This clone was seen only once. This chain joins TRBV1 and TRBJ2-7; the table assigns TRBD1, which was not confirmed against the DNA. TRBV1 is classified as a pseudogene. This CDR3 is built from 15 residues. The CDR3 bases are TGCACCAGCAGCCAAGATCTTTACACAGCCTACGAGCAGTACTTC. Its protein is CTSSQDLYTAYEQYF.

This sequence joins TRBV14 and TRBJ2-1, with D perhaps matching TRBD1 (6 bases). In germline, CDR1 is SGHDN, CDR2 FVKESK. CDR3 length: 15 residues. Trimming cost V 4 bases and J 3 bases, with 13 bases left between them. This CDR3 is CASSRLRDNYNEQFF. The DNA for the CDR3 is TGTGCCAGCAGCCGACTCCGGGACAACTACAATGAGCAGTTCTTC.

V gene TRBV7-2 combines with J gene TRBJ2-3, with TRBD2 as a possible D gene (5 bases). CDR3 length equals 14 residues. V was trimmed by 5 bases and J by 5 bases, leaving 14 bases between them. The germline gives CDR1 SGHTA, CDR2 FQGNSA. The CDR3: CASSLLWEIDTQYF. In nucleotides, the CDR3 is TGTGCCAGCAGCCTTTTGTGGGAGATAGATACGCAGTATTTT.

This clone was observed a few times. This chain links TRBV7-9 with TRBJ1-3; D is unclear. Between the trimmed V and J ends, which lost 7 bases and 4 bases, there was a span of 5 bases. CDR3 length: 11 amino acids. Looked up from germline, CDR1 is SEHNR and CDR2 is FQNEAQ (reference sequence). CDR3 sequence reads: CASIGGNTIYF. The CDR3 DNA reads TGTGCCAGCATTGGGGGAAACACCATATATTTT.

This chain joins TRBV2 and TRBJ2-7; D perhaps matches TRBD2 (6 bases). The CDR3 has 12 residues. Deletions cut 3 bases from V and 6 bases from J, with 9 bases between. Per germline, CDR1 SNHLY and CDR2 FYNNEI. The CDR3 coding sequence is TGTGCCAGCAGTGAGGGGGGAGGCGAGCAGTACTTC. Its translation is CASSEGGGEQYF.

The chain has TRBV7-2 and TRBJ2-1; tentatively, D is TRBD2 (5 bases). Germline V lookup: CDR1 SGHTA, CDR2 FQGNSA. Trimming left V 1 base short and J 10 bases short, with 8 bases between. This CDR3 is 12 amino acids long. CDR3 amino acids: CASSLEGGEQFF. In nucleotides, the CDR3 is TGTGCCAGCAGCTTAGAGGGCGGGGAGCAGTTCTTC.

The chain has TRBV11-2 and TRBJ2-1; TRBD2 is a possible D gene (6 bases). V was shortened by 1 base and J by 3 bases, with 13 bases between the two germline ends. The germline CDR1 and CDR2 sequences are SGHAT and FQNNGV. The CDR3 contains 16 residues. CDR3 nucleotide sequence: TGTGCCAGCAGCTTAGTGGCTGGAGGGGTCTACAATGAGCAGTTCTTC. It is translated as CASSLVAGGVYNEQFF.

A word on this clone: A far larger clone lies a single base away; this is likely a read error. The same CDR3 is also encoded by other DNA sequences in this sample. V usage is TRBV6-1 and J usage is TRBJ2-6; the D gene could be TRBD1 or TRBD2 (5 bases each). CDR1 MNHNS and CDR2 SASEGT come from the germline V gene. The CDR3 contains 16 residues. CDR3: CASSELDFSGANVLTF. The CDR3 nucleotides read TGTGCCAGCAGTGAATTGGACTTCTCTGGGGCAAACGTCCTGACTTTC.

CDR3: CASSYPGTSGSAYF. CDR3 sequence (DNA): TGTGCCAGCAGTTACCCAGGGACTAGCGGGAGCGCCTACTTC. V and J are TRBV6-6 and TRBJ2-7; TRBD2 matches at 14 bases. This CDR3 spans 14 amino acids. Germline V gene data show CDR1 as MNHNY and CDR2 as SVGAGI (reference sequence). J was trimmed by 13 bases and V by 2 bases; bases with no gene match: 7.